Sequencing of this T cell receptor beta chain was carried out in a study of T cells after yellow fever vaccination. Study-level points and caveats: Abundant contaminating clonotypes from the bulk population could appear in FACS-sorted repertoires.

Turning to this clonotype: Its matching antigen is unknown.

Germline V gives CDR1 SGHRS, CDR2 YFSETQ. V dropped 1 base and J dropped 4 bases, with 17 bases sitting between them. The CDR3 sequence is 16 residues long. TCRdb independently ran MiXCR on the 5' RACE reads; one entry per CDR3 protein. This table holds some 29,000 distinct CDR3 sequences, around 4.6% found once. This chain links TRBV5-1 with TRBJ1-1, with TRBD1 as a possible D gene (6 bases). This TCR derives from a man aged 30 to 45 who received the YFV17D yellow fever vaccine. The specimen comprised CD8+ T cells sorted from PBMCs, sampled 10 days after the yellow fever booster vaccination. CDR3 nucleotide sequence: TGCGCCAGCAGCTTGTCGTCACAGGGTATGGGCACTGAAGCTTTCTTT. Translated, it gives CASSLSSQGMGTEAFF.